This T cell receptor beta chain was profiled in a study of long-term antiretroviral therapy in people with HIV. The CDR3 runs to 14 residues. CDR1 is ENHRY and CDR2 is SYGVKD in the germline V gene. Trimming pared 3 bases from V and 6 bases from J, leaving 12 bases between. immunoSEQ v3.0 was run at survey level. The table came from immunoSEQ multiplex PCR; TCRdb's copy has only in-frame clones and leaves some out. The table records around 40,000 clones, roughly 86% of them present only once. The V call is TRBV10-3, the J call TRBJ2-1, with D possibly TRBD2 on 6 matching bases. This clonotype was sampled from a woman in her fifties or sixties with HIV. The sample was unsorted PBMCs, taken 0.1 years before starting antiretroviral therapy. CDR3 in DNA: TGTGCCATCAGTGACCCGACTAGAGGCAATGAGCAGTTCTTC. Amino acids: CAISDPTRGNEQFF.